This T cell receptor (beta chain) derives from a study of neoadjuvant anti-PD-1 for oral cavity cancer. Whole-study results and caveats: TCR analyses covered only a few patients per response group.

Described time point: after neoadjuvant nivolumab, at surgical resection. Analysis of PBMCs was direct, with no culture step. Produced via immunoSEQ multiplex PCR; TCRdb's table is partial and in-frame only. The repertoire holds just over 65,000 clones, approximately 85% seen once, with roughly 3.5% in the top ten. As concerns this clone: Its specificity is not known. Because the CDR3's place on the DNA is in doubt, the DNA is left out and the CDR3 is given as listed by TCRdb.

In germline, CDR1 is SGHAT, CDR2 FQNNGV. The CDR3 is 14 amino acids long, termini counted. The clonotype comes from a person between 40 and 85 years old with oral cavity squamous cell carcinoma. The sequencing here drew on PBMCs, taken after nivolumab (anti-PD-1) treatment. V gene TRBV11-2 combines with J gene TRBJ2-3. The CDR3 reads CASSLISVPDTQYF.